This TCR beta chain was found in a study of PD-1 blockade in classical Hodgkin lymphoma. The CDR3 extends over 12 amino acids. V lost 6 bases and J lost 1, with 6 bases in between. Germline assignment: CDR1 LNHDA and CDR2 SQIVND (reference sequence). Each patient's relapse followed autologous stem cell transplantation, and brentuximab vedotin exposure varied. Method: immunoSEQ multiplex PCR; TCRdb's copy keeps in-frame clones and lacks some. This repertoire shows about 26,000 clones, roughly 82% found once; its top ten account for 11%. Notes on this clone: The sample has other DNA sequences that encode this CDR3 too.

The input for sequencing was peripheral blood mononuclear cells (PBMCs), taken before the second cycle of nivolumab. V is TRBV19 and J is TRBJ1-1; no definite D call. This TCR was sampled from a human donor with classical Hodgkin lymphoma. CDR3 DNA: TGTGCCAGTAGGGACCGGAACACTGAAGCTTTCTTT. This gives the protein CASRDRNTEAFF.